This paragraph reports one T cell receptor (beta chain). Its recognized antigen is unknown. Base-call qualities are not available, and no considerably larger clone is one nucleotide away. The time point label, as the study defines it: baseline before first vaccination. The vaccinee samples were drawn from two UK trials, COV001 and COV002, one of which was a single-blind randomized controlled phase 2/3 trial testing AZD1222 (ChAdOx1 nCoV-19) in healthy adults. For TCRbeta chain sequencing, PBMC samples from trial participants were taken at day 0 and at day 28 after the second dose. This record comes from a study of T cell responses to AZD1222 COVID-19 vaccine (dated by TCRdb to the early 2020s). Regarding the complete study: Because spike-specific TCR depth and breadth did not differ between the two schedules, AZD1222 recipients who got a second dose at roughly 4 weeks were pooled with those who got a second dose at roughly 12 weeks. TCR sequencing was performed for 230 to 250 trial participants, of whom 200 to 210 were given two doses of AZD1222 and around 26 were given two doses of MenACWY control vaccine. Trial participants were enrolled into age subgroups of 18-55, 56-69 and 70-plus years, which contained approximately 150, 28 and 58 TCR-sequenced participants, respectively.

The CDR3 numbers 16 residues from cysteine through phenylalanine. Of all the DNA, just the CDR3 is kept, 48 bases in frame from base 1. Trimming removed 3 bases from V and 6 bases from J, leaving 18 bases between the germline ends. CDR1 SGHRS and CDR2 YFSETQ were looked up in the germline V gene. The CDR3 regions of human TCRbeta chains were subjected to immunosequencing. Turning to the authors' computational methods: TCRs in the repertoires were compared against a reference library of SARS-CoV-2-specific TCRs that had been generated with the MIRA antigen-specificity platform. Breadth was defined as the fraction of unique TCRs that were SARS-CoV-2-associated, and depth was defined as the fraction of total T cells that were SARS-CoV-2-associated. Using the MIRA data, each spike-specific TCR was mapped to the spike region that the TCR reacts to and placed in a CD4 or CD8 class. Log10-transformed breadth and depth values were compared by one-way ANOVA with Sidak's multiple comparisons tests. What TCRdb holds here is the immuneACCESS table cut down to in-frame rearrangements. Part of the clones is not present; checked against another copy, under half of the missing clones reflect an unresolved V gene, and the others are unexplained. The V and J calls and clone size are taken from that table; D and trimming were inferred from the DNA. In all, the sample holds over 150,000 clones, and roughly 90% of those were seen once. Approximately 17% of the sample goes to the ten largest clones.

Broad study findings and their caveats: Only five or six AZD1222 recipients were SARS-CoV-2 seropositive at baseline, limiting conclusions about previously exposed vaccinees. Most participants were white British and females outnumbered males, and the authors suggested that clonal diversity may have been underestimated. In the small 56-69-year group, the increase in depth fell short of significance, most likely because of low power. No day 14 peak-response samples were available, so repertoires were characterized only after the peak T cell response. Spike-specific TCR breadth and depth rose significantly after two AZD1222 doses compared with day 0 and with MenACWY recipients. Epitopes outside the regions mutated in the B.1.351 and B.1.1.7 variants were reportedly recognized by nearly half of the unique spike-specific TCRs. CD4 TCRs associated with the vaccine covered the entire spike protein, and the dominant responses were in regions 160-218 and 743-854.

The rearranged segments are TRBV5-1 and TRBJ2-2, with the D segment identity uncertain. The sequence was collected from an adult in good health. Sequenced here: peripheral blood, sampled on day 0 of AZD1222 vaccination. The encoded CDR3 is CASSSRSSQSPGELFF. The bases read TGCGCCAGCAGCTCTCGATCCTCCCAGAGCCCCGGGGAGCTGTTTTTT.